The 6 T cell receptor beta chains in this list originate from one sample, sequenced in a study of OX40 agonist ivuxolimab in advanced cancers. This table comes from immunoSEQ multiplex PCR, and its TCRdb copy is limited to in-frame clones, with some not included. The sample contains 75,000 to 95,000 clones, around 84% of which appear only once. The sequencing used CD4+ or CD8+ T cells sorted from blood, collected in a trial of the OX40 agonist ivuxolimab. The origin of the receptors is an adult with an advanced solid tumor such as melanoma, head and neck, liver or kidney cancer.

This CDR3 reads CASSPGQGYQPQHF. In DNA, the CDR3 is TGTGCCAGCAGTCCGGGCCAGGGCTACCAGCCCCAGCATTTT. The V call is TRBV27, the J call TRBJ1-5, with D possibly being TRBD1 (5 bases). The germline V and J ends were trimmed by 5 bases and 7 bases, with 15 bases remaining between them. The V gene's germline CDR1 is MNHEY and CDR2 SMNVEV (reference sequence). This CDR3 region has 14 residues.

J is TRBJ1-4 and V is TRBV7-9; D perhaps matches TRBD1 (6 bases). This CDR3 has 13 residues. V lost 1 base and J 7 bases, leaving 7 bases between the germline ends. Germline lookup yields CDR1 SEHNR and CDR2 FQNEAQ (reference sequence). The CDR3 DNA sequence: TGTGCCAGCAGCTTAGTACAGGGTGAAAAACTGTTTTTT. This encodes CASSLVQGEKLFF.

The J gene is TRBJ1-5, the V gene TRBV4-1; D gene uncertain. The CDR3 is 15 amino acids. V dropped 2 bases and J dropped 1 base, with 9 bases sitting between them. Germline V lookup: CDR1 MGHRA, CDR2 YSYEKL. The CDR3 nucleotides are TGCGCCAGCAGCCAAACTGAAAGAAGCAATCAGCCCCAGCATTTT. It specifies CASSQTERSNQPQHF.

This clone is a singleton in its sample. This chain connects TRBV29-1 to TRBJ2-2; D gene uncertain. CDR1 is SQVTM and CDR2 is ANQGSEA in the germline V gene. The germline V and J ends were trimmed by 7 bases and 5 bases, with 5 bases remaining between them. There are 10 residues in the CDR3. CDR3 DNA: TGCAGCGGTGGTACCGGGGAGCTGTTTTTT. Its protein is CSGGTGELFF.

The genes are TRBV7-2 and TRBJ1-4, with D unclear. V was cut by 5 bases and J by 5 bases, with 12 bases left in between. In germline, CDR1 is SGHTA, CDR2 FQGNSA. The length of the CDR3 is 14 residues. The CDR3 DNA is TGTGCCAGCAGCCCGGTGAGCCAGAATGAAAAACTGTTTTTT. Amino acid sequence: CASSPVSQNEKLFF. Combining the CDR3 with reference TRBV7-2 and TRBJ1-4 gives the whole variable domain GAGVSQSPSNKVTEKGKDVELRCDPISGHTALYWYRQSLGQGLEFLIYFQGNSAPDKSGLPSDRFSAERTGGSVSTLTIQRTQQEDSAVYLCASSPVSQNEKLFFGSGTQLSVL.

The CDR3 DNA follows: TGTGCCAGCAGCCAAGGGACTTTCTATGGCTACACCTTC. Translated, it gives CASSQGTFYGYTF. V usage is TRBV7-2 and J usage is TRBJ1-2; TRBD1 is a possible D gene (5 bases). The CDR3 has 13 residues. Trimming removed 5 bases at V and 4 bases at J, with 11 bases between. CDR1 and CDR2 from the germline V gene are SGHTA and FQGNSA.